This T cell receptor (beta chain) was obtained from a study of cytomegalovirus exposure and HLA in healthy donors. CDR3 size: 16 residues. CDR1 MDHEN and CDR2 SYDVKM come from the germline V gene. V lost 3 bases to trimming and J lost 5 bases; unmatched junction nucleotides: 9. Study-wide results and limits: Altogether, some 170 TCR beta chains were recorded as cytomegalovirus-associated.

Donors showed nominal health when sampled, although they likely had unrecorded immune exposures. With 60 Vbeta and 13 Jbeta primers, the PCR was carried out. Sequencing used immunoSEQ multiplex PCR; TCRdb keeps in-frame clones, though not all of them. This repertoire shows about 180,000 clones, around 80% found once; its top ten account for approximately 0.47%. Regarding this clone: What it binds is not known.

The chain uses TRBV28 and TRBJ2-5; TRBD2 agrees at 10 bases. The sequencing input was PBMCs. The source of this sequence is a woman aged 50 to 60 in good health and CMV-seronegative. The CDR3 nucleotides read TGTGCCAGCAGTTTTGGGAGCGGGAGGGCCCGGGAGACCCAGTACTTC. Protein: CASSFGSGRARETQYF.